One and the same sample provided the 21 T cell receptor beta chains below, sequenced in a study of T cells in Graves' hyperthyroidism and ophthalmopathy. Amplification of TCR beta CDR3 regions was performed using RNA transcripts as template. HTBI primers were employed in a first-round RT-PCR of the TCR CDR3. MiXCR was run by TCRdb on the multiplex PCR reads, yielding one entry per CDR3 protein. Of hundreds of thousands of distinct CDR3 sequences listed, roughly 14% are singletons. Sample: blood. The receptor set was obtained from a middle-aged woman with Graves' ophthalmopathy.

This chain uses TRBV20-1 with TRBJ2-7, with 11 nucleotides matching TRBD2. Germline V gene sequence: CDR1 DFQATT, CDR2 SNEGSKA (reference sequence). This CDR3 is 15 amino acids long. Trimming took 1 base from V and 3 from J; bases not matched to a gene: 5. The CDR3 DNA reads TGCAGTGCTAGAGGACCGACTAGCGGGATCTACGAGCAGTACTTC. Amino acids: CSARGPTSGIYEQYF.

This chain joins TRBV6-1 and TRBJ2-7; TRBD1 matches 9 bases. The V and J ends lost 6 bases and 3 bases, in that order; junction bases with no gene match: 6. The V gene's germline CDR1 is MNHNS and CDR2 SASEGT. The CDR3 totals 14 residues. The CDR3 DNA follows: TGTGCCAGCAGAGCTCCGGACAGGGGCTACGAGCAGTACTTC. Its translation: CASRAPDRGYEQYF.

CDR3 in DNA: TGCAGTGCTAAGGGTAGCGGGAGAGGTCACACCGGGGAGCTGTTTTTT. Protein: CSAKGSGRGHTGELFF. The rearrangement links TRBV20-1 to TRBJ2-2; 9 bases map to TRBD2. Germline V gives CDR1 DFQATT, CDR2 SNEGSKA (reference sequence). The trim removed 4 bases at V and 3 bases at J, leaving 9 bases unmatched. This CDR3 is built from 16 residues.

The chain employs TRBV2 and TRBJ2-1; maybe TRBD2 (5 bases). Trimming took off 1 base at V and 6 bases at J, with 13 bases between the two ends. The CDR3 sequence is 15 residues long. Germline V gene lookup returns CDR1 SNHLY and CDR2 FYNNEI. The CDR3 DNA sequence: TGTGCCAGCAGTGAAGAGAGAGGGCCCAGCAATGAGCAGTTCTTC. As protein: CASSEERGPSNEQFF.

Points on this clonotype: This may stem from a read error, because a much larger clone lies one nucleotide away. Because it lacks the conserved phenylalanine or tryptophan at the end, this CDR3 is likely a read error. The J gene is TRBJ1-2, the V gene TRBV5-1, with D hard to call. Germline lookup yields CDR1 SGHRS and CDR2 YFSETQ. Trimming removed 0 bases from V and 4 bases from J, with 13 bases in between. CDR3 length: 15 residues. DNA of the CDR3: TGCGCCAGCAGCTTGGATTCACAGTTAACCTATGGCTACACCCTC. Its translation: CASSLDSQLTYGYTL.

This clonotype was seen ten or more times. The chain links TRBV27 to TRBJ1-5; D might be TRBD1 (5 bases). Germline CDR1 is MNHEY and CDR2 is SMNVEV (reference sequence). This CDR3 is 14 amino acids long. V was shortened by 0 bases and J by 10 bases, with 13 bases between the two germline ends. In nucleotides, the CDR3 is TGTGCCAGCAGTTTATCAGGGGTGGATGAACCCCAGCATTTT. It is translated as CASSLSGVDEPQHF.

J is TRBJ1-1 and V is TRBV6-2 or TRBV6-3; no firm D call. CDR3 size: 14 residues. V lost 6 bases and J lost 1, with 12 bases in between. CDR1 is MNHEY, CDR2 SVGEGT, per germline. The CDR3 loop reads CASSAQKWNTEAFF. CDR3 nucleotides: TGTGCCAGCAGCGCACAAAAATGGAACACTGAAGCTTTCTTT.

J is TRBJ2-7 and V is TRBV18; D possibly corresponds to TRBD1 (6 bases). Trimming shortened V by 2 bases and J by 3 bases, and 14 bases separated the two germline ends. CDR3 size: 15 residues. Germline CDR1 is KGHSH and CDR2 is LQKENI. CDR3 DNA sequence: TGTGCCAGCTCACCAACCGAAACAGGGTACTACGAGCAGTACTTC. Its protein is CASSPTETGYYEQYF.

This clonotype showed up just a few times. The chain combines TRBV6-5 with TRBJ1-6; weak D call: TRBD1 (6 bases). Germline-derived CDR1 and CDR2 are MNHEY and SVGAGI. The CDR3 extends over 15 amino acids. V lost 2 bases to trimming and J lost 5 bases, with 10 bases between them. The CDR3 DNA is TGTGCCAGCAGTTACCGGCGGGGGCATAATTCACCCCTCCACTTT. This gives the protein CASSYRRGHNSPLHF.

The chain couples TRBV10-2 to TRBJ2-5; TRBD2 matches at 7 bases. CDR1 WSHSY and CDR2 SAAADI come from the germline V gene. V was pared by 6 bases and J by 1 base, with 11 bases of the junction left unmatched. The CDR3 is 16 residues long. The CDR3 DNA follows: TGCGCCAGCAGGGACCTCAGTGGGAGGGCCCAAGAGACCCAGTACTTC. Amino acids: CASRDLSGRAQETQYF.

This clonotype was seen at least ten times. The gene calls are TRBV29-1 and TRBJ1-3; no firm D call. V gave up 7 bases and J gave up 3 bases, with 16 bases separating them. The CDR3 contains 14 residues. Germline V gene data show CDR1 as SQVTM and CDR2 as ANQGSEA. The CDR3: CSARVWGDGNTIYF. CDR3 in DNA: TGCAGCGCCCGTGTCTGGGGAGATGGAAACACCATATATTTT.

Ten or more counts support this clonotype. V usage is TRBV7-9 and J usage is TRBJ1-2; 9 bases are a match to TRBD1. The ends lost 5 bases at V and 3 bases at J; junction bases unmatched: 7. The CDR3 is 15 amino acids. Germline loops: CDR1 SEHNR, CDR2 FQNEAQ (reference sequence). The CDR3 nucleotides read TGTGCCAGCAGCGCTAGGGGACAGGGCGACTATGGCTACACCTTC. Its protein product is CASSARGQGDYGYTF. The whole variable domain, filled in from reference TRBV7-9 and TRBJ1-2, reads DTGVSQNPRHKITKRGQNVTFRCDPISEHNRLYWYRQTLGQGPEFLTYFQNEAQLEKSRLLSDRFSAERPKGSFSTLEIQRTEQGDSAMYLCASSARGQGDYGYTFGSGTRLTVV.

The sample holds many counts of this clonotype. The chain uses TRBV12-3 or TRBV12-4 and TRBJ2-5, with 12 bases fitting TRBD2. The CDR3 extends over 14 amino acids. The junction had 3 bases not matched to a gene; V was cut back by 5 bases and J by 5 bases. This CDR3 is CASSITSGRETQYF. DNA for the CDR3: TGTGCCAGCAGTATCACTAGCGGGAGGGAGACCCAGTACTTC.

The rearrangement joins TRBV3-1 to TRBJ2-4; 9 bases are shared with TRBD1. The trim removed 4 bases at V and 6 bases at J, leaving 4 bases unmatched. CDR3 length: 14 residues. Germline CDR1 is LGHDT and CDR2 is YNNKEL (reference sequence). CDR3 coding DNA: TGTGCCAGCAGCCCTACAGGGGGCGGAAACATTCAGTACTTC. Translation: CASSPTGGGNIQYF.

Ten or more counts support this clonotype. The V and J genes are TRBV20-1 and TRBJ1-1, with TRBD1 matching over 10 bases. Germline CDR1 and CDR2: DFQATT and SNEGSKA (reference sequence). Losses at the gene ends were 3 bases for V and 1 base for J; bases not matched to a gene: 8. This CDR3 spans 16 amino acids. CDR3 protein: CSASEGQGYGNTEAFF. The DNA of the CDR3 is TGCAGTGCTAGCGAGGGACAGGGGTATGGGAACACTGAAGCTTTCTTT.

The sample holds many counts of this clonotype. This rearrangement joins TRBV11-1 to TRBJ2-7; 9 bases agree with TRBD2. The CDR3 spans 15 residues. The ends lost 3 bases at V and 3 bases at J; junction bases unmatched: 6. Germline lookup yields CDR1 SGHAT and CDR2 FQDESV (reference sequence). In nucleotides, the CDR3 is TGTGCCAGCAGCTTGTATAGCGGGAGCGGCTACGAGCAGTACTTC. It specifies CASSLYSGSGYEQYF.

This clonotype was seen repeatedly, ten times or more. The chain uses TRBV7-2 and TRBJ2-7; 7 positions agree with TRBD1. V was clipped by 8 bases and J by 3 bases; unmatched bases: 7. The CDR3 extends over 13 amino acids. Germline CDR1 is SGHTA and CDR2 is FQGNSA. The CDR3 protein is CASSRDRLYEQYF. CDR3 DNA sequence: TGTGCCAGCTCGAGGGACAGACTCTACGAGCAGTACTTC.

The sample holds many counts of this clonotype. J is TRBJ1-5 and V is TRBV7-6; a possible D gene is TRBD1 (5 bases). There are 16 residues in the CDR3. V gave up 5 bases and J gave up 5 bases, with 19 bases separating them. Germline CDR1 and CDR2: SGHVS and FNYEAQ. CDR3 in DNA: TGTGCCAGCAGCCTTCGCCACAGGTTAGAGGATCAGCCCCAGCATTTT. Protein product: CASSLRHRLEDQPQHF.

The V call is TRBV28, the J call TRBJ2-7; TRBD2 matches 7 bases. The junction had 4 bases not matched to a gene; V was cut back by 5 bases and J by 3 bases. The CDR3 has 13 amino acids. The germline gives CDR1 MDHEN, CDR2 SYDVKM. The CDR3 loop is CASSNAGDYEQYF. The CDR3 DNA follows: TGTGCCAGCAGTAATGCGGGAGACTACGAGCAGTACTTC.

This clonotype was seen ten or more times. The chain combines TRBV6-1 with TRBJ2-2; perhaps TRBD2 as D (5 bases). Germline assignment: CDR1 MNHNS and CDR2 SASEGT. The CDR3 covers 14 residues. Trimming shortened V by 10 bases and J by 1 base, and 13 bases separated the two germline ends. In nucleotides, the CDR3 is TGTGCCACCCTACTAGATAAGAACACCGGGGAGCTGTTTTTT. It translates to CATLLDKNTGELFF.

This clonotype has at least ten counts. This chain links TRBV7-3 with TRBJ2-7; no definite D call. Germline CDR1 SGHTA, CDR2 FQGTGA. Trimming shortened V by 6 bases and J by 8 bases, and 14 bases separated the two germline ends. The CDR3 contains 12 residues. In DNA form, the CDR3 reads TGTGCCAGCAGTCCCGGTGGCCAGCAGCAGTACTTC. Its translation is CASSPGGQQQYF.